This TCR beta chain appears in the sequencing data of a study of regulatory T cells in long-lasting Graves disease. The study, taken as a whole, reports: Possibly, accuracy suffered from the small sample size. The study found persistent patients shared more public clonotypes (roughly 2,600) than new patients (roughly 880). Lower TCR diversity was seen in persistent Graves' patients than in newly diagnosed ones.

The germline gives CDR1 MDHEN, CDR2 SYDVKM. Unmatched junction bases numbered 5, after V lost 6 bases and J lost 0 bases. This CDR3 is built from 16 residues. Time point here: persistent/refractory GD, antithyroid drugs over 5 years with positive TRAb. PBMC RNA served as the TCR library source. Both iRepertoire HTBI primers and Arm-PCR of CDR3 regions were used to build the TCR beta libraries. MiXCR, run by TCRdb on the multiplex PCR reads, gives a single entry per CDR3 protein. This sample yields 390,000 or so distinct CDR3 sequences, of which roughly 24% are seen a single time; around 30% belongs to the top ten. This clonotype came up many times. The antigen is not known.

The input for sequencing was peripheral blood mononuclear cells (PBMCs), taken when the disease was refractory, from a patient treated with antithyroid drugs. This clonotype was obtained from a woman aged 40-49 years with Graves disease. This chain uses TRBV28 with TRBJ1-5, with TRBD1 identical over 10 bases. Here the CDR3 DNA reads TGTGCCAGCAGACCGGGACAGGGGTATAGCAATCAGCCCCAGCATTTT. Amino acids: CASRPGQGYSNQPQHF.